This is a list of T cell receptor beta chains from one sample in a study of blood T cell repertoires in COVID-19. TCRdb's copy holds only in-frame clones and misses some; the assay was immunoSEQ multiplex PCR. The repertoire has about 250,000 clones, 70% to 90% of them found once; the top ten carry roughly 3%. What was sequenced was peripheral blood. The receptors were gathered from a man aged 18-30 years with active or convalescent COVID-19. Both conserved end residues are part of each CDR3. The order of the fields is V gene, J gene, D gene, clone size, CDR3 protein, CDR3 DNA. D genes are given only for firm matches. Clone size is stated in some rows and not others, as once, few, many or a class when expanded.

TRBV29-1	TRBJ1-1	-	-	CSVEWRGSTEAFF	TGCAGCGTTGAATGGCGGGGAAGCACTGAAGCTTTCTTT
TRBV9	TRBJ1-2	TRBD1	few	CASSGTGGDGYTF	TGTGCCAGCAGCGGGACAGGGGGGGATGGCTACACCTTC
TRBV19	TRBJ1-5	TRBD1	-	CASADRGYSNQPQHF	TGTGCCAGTGCGGACAGGGGTTATAGCAATCAGCCCCAGCATTTT
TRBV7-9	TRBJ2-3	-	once	CASSLVSTSTDTQYF	TGTGCCAGCAGCTTGGTTTCAACTAGCACAGATACGCAGTATTTT
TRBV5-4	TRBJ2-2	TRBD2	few	CASRKSSGGAAGELFF	TGTGCCAGCAGGAAGTCCAGCGGGGGGGCTGCCGGGGAGCTGTTTTTT
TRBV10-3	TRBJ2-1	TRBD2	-	CAISEPGLAGNEQFF	TGTGCCATCAGTGAACCGGGACTAGCGGGCAATGAGCAGTTCTTC
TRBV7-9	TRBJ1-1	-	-	CASSSSVNTEAFF	TGTGCCAGCAGCTCCTCAGTAAACACTGAAGCTTTCTTT
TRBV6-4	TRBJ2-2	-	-	CASSELSAGELFF	TGTGCCAGCAGTGAATTGTCCGCCGGGGAGCTGTTTTTT
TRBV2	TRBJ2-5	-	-	CASNRELQETQYF	TGTGCCAGTAACAGGGAGCTACAAGAGACCCAGTACTTC
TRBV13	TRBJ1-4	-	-	CASSLMGPNEKLFF	TGTGCCAGCAGCTTAATGGGGCCTAATGAAAAACTGTTTTTT
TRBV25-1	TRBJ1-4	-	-	CASSENLPGGEKLFF	TGTGCCAGCAGTGAGAACCTCCCGGGTGGGGAAAAACTGTTTTTT